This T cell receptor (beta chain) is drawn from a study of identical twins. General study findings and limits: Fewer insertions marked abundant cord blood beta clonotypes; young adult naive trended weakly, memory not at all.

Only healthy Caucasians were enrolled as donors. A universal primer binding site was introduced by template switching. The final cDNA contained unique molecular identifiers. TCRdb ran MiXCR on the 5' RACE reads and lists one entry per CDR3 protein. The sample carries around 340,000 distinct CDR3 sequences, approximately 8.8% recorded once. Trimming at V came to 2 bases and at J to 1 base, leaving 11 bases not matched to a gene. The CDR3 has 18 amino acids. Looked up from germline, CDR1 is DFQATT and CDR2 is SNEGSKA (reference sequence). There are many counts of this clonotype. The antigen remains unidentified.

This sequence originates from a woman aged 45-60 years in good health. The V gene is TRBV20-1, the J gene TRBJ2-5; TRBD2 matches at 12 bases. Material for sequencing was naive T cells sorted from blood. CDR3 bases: TGCAGTGCTAGATCCGGGACTAGCGGGTTGAAGGGCCAAGAGACCCAGTACTTC. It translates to CSARSGTSGLKGQETQYF.